This T cell receptor (beta chain) was retrieved from a study of T cells expressing NK-cell markers (dated by TCRdb to 2018 to 2020). Concerning the study at large: TCR beta-chain repertoires were profiled in sorted CD3+CD56+NKG2C+, CD3+CD56+NKG2C- and CD3+CD56-NKG2C+ T-cell subsets from several donors. The eight sequenced donors were randomly selected healthy volunteers, three men and five women. Among the eight sequenced donors, seven were HCMV-seropositive and one was HCMV-seronegative. Sequencing of the libraries produced 2 x 150 bp reads on Illumina HiSeq 2000/2500, MiSeq or NextSeq.

HCMV serostatus was determined by detecting HCMV-specific IgG in serum with a commercial ELISA kit. Peripheral blood mononuclear cells were isolated from blood by Ficoll density gradient centrifugation. The paper as a whole reports these results and caveats: Whether the expanded NKG2C-expressing T cell clones were specific for HCMV antigens remained unclear. In over 5 donors, the dominant CD3+CD56+NKG2C+ clonotypes were among the top 10 CD8+ clonotypes and accounted for 1.0-7.0% of CD8+ T cells. Those dominant clonotypes were again the most abundant among CD3+CD56-NKG2C+ cells in a few donors, at roughly 28.3-65%.

This sample was sequenced with an Illumina HiSeq 2000. TCR beta cDNA libraries were made by 5'RACE template switching that added a universal primer site and unique molecular identifiers. Synthesis of cDNA was primed from the TCR beta constant segment and was followed by two consecutive PCR amplification steps. Per the authors' processing: MIGEC handled demultiplexing of the reads and grouping by UMI, while MiTCR was used to assemble and quantify clonotypes. To exclude erroneous sequences, any TCR cDNA sequence not supported by at least two reads was discarded. The tcR package was used for downstream repertoire analysis, and clonotypes were matched between fractions using CDR3 nucleotide sequence together with V segment. VDJmatch was used to annotate antigen specificity against VDJdb, with one amino acid substitution allowed in CDR3. With the reads reprocessed by TCRdb, a single entry stands for each CDR3 protein sequence and no DNA is reported. TCRdb, rather than the study authors, made the V and J calls. The sample has fewer than 400,000 distinct CDR3 sequences on record. The ten largest account for around 11% of the sample.

To note about this clonotype: Its recognized antigen is unknown.

Reading the germline V gene gives CDR1 SGDLS and CDR2 YYNGEE. The CDR3 runs 12 amino acids, cysteine and phenylalanine included. No DNA is listed. The sequence is built from TRBV9 and TRBJ1-2. The sample comprised blood T cells: a sorted CD56 or NKG2C T cell subset, CD4+ or CD8+ T cells, or bulk PBMC T cells (not recorded which). This clonotype was obtained from a woman aged 45 to 65 in good health. Donor details come from another sample of the same person, matched by shared clones. The CDR3: CASSVARLGYTF.